This T cell receptor beta chain was observed in a study of cytomegalovirus exposure and HLA in healthy donors. Turning to the study itself: Early released data had roughly 81 million unique TCRs, all coming from HLA-typed donors. Within the Caucasian-associated ancestry cluster were roughly 81% of the roughly 400 genotyped donors. General study results and limits: Most TCR sequences were seen very rarely across donors, but some public TCRs occurred in many.

On this clone itself: Antigen specificity is unknown.

This CDR3 has 13 amino acids. From germline, CDR1 is SGHAT and CDR2 FQNNGV. Trimming took 3 bases from V and 8 from J, leaving 13 bases between them. PCR used 60 Vbeta primers and 13 Jbeta primers. Here immunoSEQ multiplex PCR was the method, and the copy in TCRdb shows in-frame clones only, minus some. The sample contains 150,000 to 200,000 clones, about four fifths of which appear only once. The sequence came from a boy aged 5-17 years in good health and CMV-seronegative. What was sequenced was PBMCs. The chain couples TRBV11-2 to TRBJ1-2, with D possibly matching TRBD1 (5 bases). The CDR3 region has the DNA TGTGCCAGCAGCTTTAGACCGGGGGAAGGCTACACCTTC. Translating it yields CASSFRPGEGYTF.